This TCR beta chain stems from a study of cytomegalovirus exposure and HLA in healthy donors. Comment on this clone: No antigen is known for it.

Each donor's status was that of a healthy bone marrow donor. V was clipped by 3 bases and J by 0 bases; unmatched bases: 10. The CDR3 contains 17 residues. Germline CDR1 is KGHSH and CDR2 is LQKENI. Study-wide results and caveats: When analyzed later, a missense DCLRE1C variant was found to be linked to TCR beta V- and J-gene trimming. Later analysis identified 16,000 or so TCR beta sequences associated with HLA alleles, using a false discovery rate threshold of 0.05.

PCR amplification relied on 60 Vbeta primers (plus 13 Jbeta primers). As originally analysed: Roughly 80 million unique TCR beta chains, roughly 11 million of them shared, were counted by a later analysis. Libraries were prepared by immunoSEQ multiplex PCR; TCRdb keeps only in-frame clonotypes and omits some of them. That table is the source of V, J and clone size, and D and trimming were worked out from the DNA. The sample shows roughly 150,000 clones, roughly 88% of them seen only once. The clonotype comes from a young woman in good health and CMV-seronegative. What was sequenced was PBMCs. The chain employs TRBV18 and TRBJ1-2; TRBD1 matches 7 bases. In nucleotides, the CDR3 is TGTGCCAGCTCACCTATCCGGGACAGACTGTCTAACTATGGCTACACCTTC. Its translation: CASSPIRDRLSNYGYTF.